Below, one T cell receptor (beta chain) is given with its context. What antigen it recognizes has not been identified. No base-level quality is on record; no much larger clone is a single base apart. The data are from a study of T cells after posttransplantation cyclophosphamide (dated by TCRdb to 2015 to 2016). With regard to the full study: T cell repertoire reconstitution was tracked by TRB sequencing after myeloablative bone marrow transplantation in which posttransplantation cyclophosphamide was used as GVHD prophylaxis. Samples from around 40 PTCy-treated patients and some 16 related bone marrow donors of those patients were subjected to antigen receptor sequencing. Blood from every one of the 30 to 40 PTCy patients who had 1-year posttransplant specimens underwent TRB sequencing. Up to about 3 additional blood samples from 2 to 5.2 years after transplant were also TRB-sequenced in 3 patients, as was pretransplant blood from 4 patients. Because TRA and TRB clonality correlated tightly in about ten samples, the subsequent TCR analyses were limited to TRB only. Public TRB sequences were compared against a database of over 3,500 sequences linked to responses to pathogens, tumor antigens, self-antigens and alloantigens.

TRB sequencing was run on genomic DNA with either the immunoSEQ assay at survey resolution or the hsTCRB kit. The original methods were these. Initial read processing used immunoSEQ software, and repertoire analyses used the LymphoSeq R package. Clonality was computed as 1 minus normalized Shannon entropy; Gini coefficient was also calculated for each TRB dataset. To infer phenotypes in unsorted samples, TRB sequences from sorted subsets of the recipient or donor were mapped onto unsorted samples from the same recipient. TCRdb took this table from immuneACCESS and kept in-frame rearrangements with V and J called. Such tables lack part of the clones; where checked against another copy, unresolved V genes explain under half of the gap, and the rest is unexplained. V and J calls and clone size follow that table, whereas D and trimming were derived from the DNA. The sample contains fewer than 25,000 clones, roughly nine tenths of them found a single time. The leading ten clones occupy 12% of the sample.

The germline V end is reduced by 5 bases and the J end by 5 bases; junction bases left unmatched: 12. Including cysteine and phenylalanine, the CDR3 has 16 amino acids. The only DNA kept is the CDR3, 48 bases in frame from the first base. From a lookup of the germline V gene, CDR1 and CDR2 are MDHEN and SYDVKM. According to the study, the label for this sample's treatment or condition signals: high-dose cyclophosphamide on days +3 and +4 as single-agent GVHD prophylaxis. Patients in the PTCy group got busulfan and fludarabine conditioning, a marrow graft from a related or unrelated donor, and cyclophosphamide on days +3 and +4. PTCy-treated patients came from a prospective multi-institutional clinical trial. Peripheral blood and bone marrow mononuclear cells were isolated by Ficoll-Hypaque density centrifugation and cryopreserved. General findings and caveats noted by the study authors: Across 45 patients, recipient CMV seropositivity and CMV reactivation were highly associated with TRB clonality; PTCy diversity was similar to CNI/methotrexate controls. Donor-recipient similarity was low at 1-2 months but increased during the first year, and donor CD8+ memory clones often dominated later blood repertoires. The TRB repertoires of T cells infiltrating skin or the GI tract showed only limited overlap with the TRB repertoires found in blood.

The sample in question was PBMCs, obtained after allogeneic stem cell transplant with posttransplant cyclophosphamide. Recombination linked TRBV28 to TRBJ2-3; 8 bases in between match TRBD1. The sequence was obtained from a female patient aged 25-39 years who received an allogeneic stem cell transplant from an unrelated donor, was CMV-positive, and had no GVHD. Some T cells may have been brought in with the graft after a transplant. The CDR3 region has the sequence CASSKTLGQGVDTQYF. The nucleotide sequence is given as TGTGCCAGCAGTAAGACCCTCGGACAGGGCGTAGATACGCAGTATTTT. The CDR3, completed at both ends by the reference TRBV28 and TRBJ2-3 genes, gives the full variable domain DVKVTQSSRYLVKRTGEKVFLECVQDMDHENMFWYRQDPGLGLRLIYFSYDVKMKEKGDIPEGYSVSREKKERFSLILESASTNQTSMYLCASSKTLGQGVDTQYFGPGTRLTVL.